Presented here are 30 T cell receptor beta chains from one specimen sequenced in a study of cytomegalovirus exposure and HLA in healthy donors (dated by TCRdb to the late 2010s). The method was the immunoSEQ multiplex PCR assay. For the multiplex PCR, a mixture combining 60 forward primers for TCR Vbeta segments and 13 reverse primers for TCR Jbeta segments was used. Held by TCRdb, this immuneACCESS table contains in-frame sequences only and omits some clones. Under half of the omission traces to an unresolved V gene where checked; the cause of the rest is unknown. Recorded for this sample are about 190,000 clones; approximately 86% of them occurred a single time. Roughly 0.98% of the sample is held by the ten biggest clonotypes. Sequencing was carried out using PBMCs. The receptors were sampled from a boy younger than 10 in good health and CMV-seronegative.

J is TRBJ2-5 and V is TRBV5-8; 9 bases match TRBD1. The CDR3 has 15 residues. Germline V CDR1 and CDR2: SGHTS, YDEGEE. The trim removed 6 bases at V and 4 bases at J, leaving 10 bases unmatched. The CDR3 DNA sequence: TGTGCCAGCACACAGGGGGCGCGGGGTAGAGAGACCCAGTACTTC. It is translated as CASTQGARGRETQYF.

The chain couples TRBV25-1 to TRBJ2-7, with D perhaps TRBD2 (5 bases). The CDR3 totals 13 residues. Trimming removed 3 bases from V and 2 bases from J, with 8 bases in between. Germline assignment: CDR1 MGHDK and CDR2 SYGVNS. Here the CDR3 DNA reads TGTGCCAGCAGTGATCCGGGGACCTACGAGCAGTACTTC. This encodes CASSDPGTYEQYF.

The rearrangement links TRBV5-1 to TRBJ2-2; no definite D call. CDR3 size: 16 residues. Between the trimmed V and J ends, which lost 4 bases and 1 base, there was a span of 14 bases. Germline V gene data show CDR1 as SGHRS and CDR2 as YFSETQ. CDR3 sequence reads: CASSPGLGWNTGELFF. CDR3 nucleotide sequence: TGCGCCAGCAGCCCCGGTTTGGGCTGGAACACCGGGGAGCTGTTTTTT. The full variable domain, its missing parts supplied by reference TRBV5-1 and TRBJ2-2, is KAGVTQTPRYLIKTRGQQVTLSCSPISGHRSVSWYQQTPGQGLQFLFEYFSETQRNKGNFPGRFSGRQFSNSRSEMNVSTLELGDSALYLCASSPGLGWNTGELFFGEGSRLTVL.

J is TRBJ2-7 and V is TRBV7-2, with no clear D. Trimming cost V 2 bases and J 5 bases, with 16 bases left between them. CDR1 is SGHTA and CDR2 is FQGNSA in the germline V gene. The CDR3 spans 15 residues. CDR3 bases: TGTGCCAGCAGCTTAACCAAAGCCTTGGTCCACGAGCAGTACTTC. The encoded protein is CASSLTKALVHEQYF.

The V and J genes are TRBV27 and TRBJ2-1, with TRBD1 identical over 7 bases. This CDR3 comprises 13 residues. Trimming took 7 bases from V and 6 from J; bases not matched to a gene: 6. Germline V lookup: CDR1 MNHEY, CDR2 SMNVEV (reference sequence). The CDR3 sequence is CASTPTGTNEQFF. In nucleotides, the CDR3 is TGTGCCAGCACCCCGACAGGGACCAATGAGCAGTTCTTC.

The chain uses TRBV23-1 and TRBJ1-3, with a weak D call TRBD1 (6 bases). TRBV23-1 is identified as an open reading frame with a role that is uncertain. Trimming pared 7 bases from V and 4 bases from J, leaving 20 bases between. This CDR3 is 16 amino acids long. As DNA, the CDR3 is TGCGCCAGCATCCGAAACCCGGGGGGGCTCGGAAACACCATATATTTT. Amino acids: CASIRNPGGLGNTIYF.

The rearrangement uses TRBV7-9 and TRBJ2-3, with 7 nucleotides matching TRBD1. V lost 0 bases, J lost 0 bases, and 9 bases stayed unmatched. The germline V gene encodes CDR1 SEHNR and CDR2 FQNEAQ (reference sequence). The CDR3 runs to 18 residues. CDR3 sequence: CASSLAQGGEISTDTQYF. In DNA form, the CDR3 reads TGTGCCAGCAGCTTAGCGCAAGGGGGCGAGATTAGCACAGATACGCAGTATTTT.

V is TRBV11-3 and J is TRBJ2-2; D uncertain. The V gene lost 5 bases and the J gene lost 2 bases, with 15 bases spanning the gap. CDR3 length: 16 residues. Germline V gene lookup returns CDR1 SGHNT and CDR2 YENEEA. CDR3 in amino acids: CASSPKNQFNTGELFF. CDR3 sequence (DNA): TGTGCCAGCAGCCCTAAAAATCAATTTAACACCGGGGAGCTGTTTTTT. The full variable domain, completed using reference TRBV11-3 and TRBJ2-2, is EAGVVQSPRYKIIEKKQPVAFWCNPISGHNTLYWYLQNLGQGPELLIRYENEEAVDDSQLPKDRFSAERLKGVDSTLKIQPAELGDSAVYLCASSPKNQFNTGELFFGEGSRLTVL.

This clone has a single count. The V and J genes are TRBV5-8 and TRBJ1-5, with 8 bases identical to TRBD1. V shed 3 bases and J 0 bases; nucleotides not matched to a gene: 17. Germline CDR1 and CDR2: SGHTS and YDEGEE. There are 20 residues in the CDR3. The CDR3 sequence is CASSSDPRDRSHYSNQPQHF. In DNA form, the CDR3 reads TGTGCCAGCAGCTCCGACCCCCGGGACAGGTCCCATTATAGCAATCAGCCCCAGCATTTT.

The rearrangement uses TRBV28 and TRBJ2-7; TRBD2 matches 7 bases. Trimming at V came to 5 bases and at J to 0 bases, leaving 10 bases not matched to a gene. Per the germline V gene, CDR1 is MDHEN and CDR2 is SYDVKM. This CDR3 contains 16 residues. Written as DNA, the CDR3 is TGTGCCAGCAGTACGCCGTCTAGCGGAAGCTCCTACGAGCAGTACTTC. Amino acid sequence: CASSTPSSGSSYEQYF.

The rearrangement links TRBV14 to TRBJ2-2; tentative D call: TRBD2 (6 bases). Germline CDR1 SGHDN, CDR2 FVKESK. Trimming took off 6 bases at V and 2 bases at J, with 25 bases between the two ends. CDR3 length: 19 amino acids. The CDR3 sequence is CASRPDPGLPTPNTGELFF. As DNA, the CDR3 is TGTGCCAGCAGGCCCGACCCGGGACTTCCAACTCCAAACACCGGGGAGCTGTTTTTT.

This chain links TRBV28 with TRBJ2-1; TRBD1 matches at 9 bases. The CDR3 sequence is 16 residues long. Germline V gene data show CDR1 as MDHEN and CDR2 as SYDVKM. V trimming: 6 bases; J trimming: 9 bases; junction bases outside the gene matches: 15. The CDR3 loop reads CASSELLGQGLIEQFF. The CDR3 coding sequence is TGTGCCAGCAGCGAATTATTGGGACAGGGACTAATTGAGCAGTTCTTC.

The rearrangement joins TRBV5-5 to TRBJ2-3, with no clear D. The CDR3 covers 15 residues. CDR1 is SGHKS, CDR2 YYEKEE, per germline (reference sequence). Trimming stripped 0 bases from V and 4 bases from J, with 12 bases between. The DNA for the CDR3 is TGTGCCAGCAGCTTGGCCCCTTATCAGGCAGATACGCAGTATTTT. It yields the protein CASSLAPYQADTQYF.

V gene TRBV19 combines with J gene TRBJ2-4; D might be TRBD1 (7 bases). Looked up from germline, CDR1 is LNHDA and CDR2 is SQIVND (reference sequence). This CDR3 contains 17 residues. The V gene lost 5 bases and the J gene lost 0 bases, with 17 bases spanning the gap. Here the CDR3 reads CASSSETGRLAKNIQYF. The CDR3 coding sequence is TGTGCCAGTAGTTCAGAGACAGGGAGGCTAGCCAAAAACATTCAGTACTTC.

The CDR3, as DNA: TGTGCCAGCAGCGTAGCGGGGAGGGAAGGCACTGAAGCTTTCTTT. The encoded protein is CASSVAGREGTEAFF. V and J are TRBV9 and TRBJ1-1, with no clear D. From germline, CDR1 is SGDLS and CDR2 YYNGEE. This CDR3 is 15 amino acids long. Trimming removed 0 bases at V and 4 bases at J, with 13 bases between.

The rearrangement uses TRBV7-9 and TRBJ2-2, with a tentative D call TRBD2 (6 bases). V was clipped by 6 bases and J by 2 bases, with 13 bases between them. The CDR3 has 15 amino acids. The germline V gene has CDR1 SEHNR and CDR2 FQNEAQ (reference sequence). CDR3 bases: TGTGCCAGCAGTGTTCTCGCGGGAAACACCGGGGAGCTGTTTTTT. Residues: CASSVLAGNTGELFF.

This rearrangement joins TRBV16 to TRBJ2-3; 8 bases are a match to TRBD1. V shed 4 bases, J shed 9 bases, and the junction held 3 bases outside the gene matches. Germline loops: CDR1 KGHSY, CDR2 FQNENV. The CDR3 spans 12 residues. DNA of the CDR3: TGTGCCAGCAGCCCGACAGGGGACACGCAGTATTTT. Translated, it gives CASSPTGDTQYF.

The CDR3 here is CSVYGSDSGNTIYF. Written as DNA, the CDR3 is TGCAGCGTTTATGGCAGCGACTCTGGAAACACCATATATTTT. This chain links TRBV29-1 with TRBJ1-3; D ambiguous. The V end lost 5 bases, the J end lost 0 bases, and 11 bases lay between the germline ends. The CDR3 contains 14 residues. Germline values: CDR1 SQVTM, CDR2 ANQGSEA.

The chain recombines TRBV11-2 with TRBJ2-7; TRBD2 aligns across 8 bases. From germline, CDR1 is SGHAT and CDR2 FQNNGV. CDR3 length: 14 amino acids. Trimming cost V 2 bases and J 2 bases; bases outside gene matches: 2. The CDR3 DNA follows: TGTGCCAGCAGCTTACCGGGACTAGCCTACGAGCAGTACTTC. It codes for CASSLPGLAYEQYF.

The rearrangement links TRBV9 to TRBJ2-7; 8 bases line up with TRBD2. The junction had 8 bases not matched to a gene; V was cut back by 0 bases and J by 6 bases. CDR1 is SGDLS, CDR2 YYNGEE, per germline. The CDR3 extends over 15 amino acids. The chain's CDR3 is CASSVDGREGPEQYF. Written as DNA, the CDR3 is TGTGCCAGCAGCGTAGATGGACGGGAGGGCCCCGAGCAGTACTTC.

The rearrangement uses TRBV5-1 and TRBJ2-1, with 13 nucleotides matching TRBD2. Trimming removed 3 bases from V and 10 bases from J; junction bases left unmatched: 7. The germline V gene has CDR1 SGHRS and CDR2 YFSETQ. This CDR3 comprises 15 residues. For the CDR3, the DNA is TGCGCCAGCAGCTGGACTAGCGGGGGAGGTGGGGAGCAGTTCTTC. It encodes CASSWTSGGGGEQFF.

The J gene is TRBJ2-1, the V gene TRBV6-1; 12 bases match TRBD2. J lost 2 bases, V lost 3 bases, and 5 bases had no gene match. Germline CDR1 MNHNS, CDR2 SASEGT. The CDR3 spans 17 residues. The DNA of the CDR3 is TGTGCCAGCAGTGAGGCTAGCGGGGGGGCTGCCTACAATGAGCAGTTCTTC. This encodes CASSEASGGAAYNEQFF.

A single count supports this clone. The chain links TRBV30 to TRBJ2-3; 12 bases match TRBD2. V lost 3 bases, J lost 5 bases, and 3 bases stayed unmatched. CDR3 length equals 14 residues. Germline assignment: CDR1 GTSNPN and CDR2 SVGIG (reference sequence). Here the CDR3 DNA reads TGTGCCTGGAGCCTAGCGGGAGGGGTAGATACGCAGTATTTT. Residues: CAWSLAGGVDTQYF.

V is TRBV4-2 and J is TRBJ2-7, with D possibly being TRBD1 (8 bases). The ends were cut back, 0 bases at V and 4 bases at J, with 16 bases in the middle. This CDR3 region has 16 residues. Germline-derived CDR1 and CDR2 are LGHNA and YNFKEQ. The CDR3 nucleotides read TGTGCCAGCAGCCAAGAGGCACAGGGGGAGGGTTACGAGCAGTACTTC. Protein sequence: CASSQEAQGEGYEQYF.

The chain has TRBV5-6 and TRBJ2-3; TRBD1 matches 8 bases. Per the germline V gene, CDR1 is SGHDT and CDR2 is YYEEEE. J was trimmed by 1 base and V by 2 bases; bases with no gene match: 6. This CDR3 has 16 residues. The CDR3 spells CASSLRVGQGTDTQYF. Here the CDR3 DNA reads TGTGCCAGCAGCTTAAGAGTGGGACAGGGCACAGATACGCAGTATTTT. Based on the CDR3 plus reference TRBV5-6 and TRBJ2-3, the full variable domain is DAGVTQSPTHLIKTRGQQVTLRCSPKSGHDTVSWYQQALGQGPQFIFQYYEEEERQRGNFPDRFSGHQFPNYSSELNVNALLLGDSALYLCASSLRVGQGTDTQYFGPGTRLTVL.

The V call is TRBV7-9, the J call TRBJ2-4, with TRBD1 as a possible D gene (5 bases). CDR3 length equals 14 residues. In germline, CDR1 is SEHNR, CDR2 FQNEAQ (reference sequence). V was pared by 5 bases and J by 4 bases, with 12 bases between. CDR3 sequence: CASSPTASKNIQYF. The CDR3 nucleotides read TGTGCCAGCAGCCCGACAGCGTCTAAAAACATTCAGTACTTC.

V gene TRBV19 combines with J gene TRBJ2-2, with a tentative D call TRBD1 (5 bases). Germline loops: CDR1 LNHDA, CDR2 SQIVND (reference sequence). This CDR3 spans 14 amino acids. Trimming took 2 bases from V and 4 from J, leaving 8 bases between them. Here the CDR3 reads CASSIQGFTGELFF. The CDR3 bases are TGTGCCAGTAGTATACAGGGATTCACCGGGGAGCTGTTTTTT.

The rearrangement joins TRBV9 to TRBJ1-6; D is possibly TRBD1 (6 bases). The V end lost 0 bases, the J end lost 8 bases, and 18 bases lay between the germline ends. Per the germline V gene, CDR1 is SGDLS and CDR2 is YYNGEE. This CDR3 comprises 17 residues. CDR3 loop: CASSVDSLGGGDSPLHF. The DNA for the CDR3 is TGTGCCAGCAGCGTAGACTCACTGGGAGGGGGGGATTCACCCCTCCACTTT.

The chain combines TRBV5-4 with TRBJ2-1, with 12 bases matching TRBD2. V gave up 4 bases and J gave up 6 bases; unmatched junction bases: 8. This CDR3 is built from 16 residues. Germline CDR1 is SGHNT and CDR2 is YYREEE (reference sequence). CDR3 nucleotides: TGTGCCAGCAGCGGGCGGACTAGCGGGAACCCCAATGAGCAGTTCTTC. Translated: CASSGRTSGNPNEQFF.

Comment on this clone: At one end the junction does not follow the germline gene, possibly because of a read error. V and J are TRBV4-1 and TRBJ1-1; D unresolved. The CDR3 runs to 13 residues. Germline loops: CDR1 MGHRA, CDR2 YSYEKL. CDR3 in amino acids: CASSQVETTEAFF. The CDR3 bases are TGTGCCAGCAGCCAAGTAGAAACCACTGAAGCTTTCTTT.